These T cell receptor beta chains were read from a single sample in a study of neurological immune-mediated disorders. TCRdb re-derived calls from the 5' RACE reads in MiXCR, one entry per CDR3 protein. The sample lists fewer than 25,000 distinct CDR3 sequences; around 15% were seen once. Input material: PBMCs. Receptors were obtained from a middle-aged woman with HTLV-1-associated myelopathy (HAM/TSP). The CDR3 runs from the conserved cysteine through the conserved F or W.

J gene: TRBJ2-6
CDR3 length: 16
V gene: TRBV15
CDR3 protein: CATSRVPETGANVLTF

J gene: TRBJ2-6
CDR3 length: 17
V gene: TRBV10-3
CDR3 protein: CAITGRGSMSGANVLTF

J gene: TRBJ2-3
CDR3 length: 15
V gene: TRBV20-1
CDR3 protein: CSADRTSGRTDTQYF

J gene: TRBJ2-7
CDR3 length: 15
V gene: TRBV5-1
CDR3 protein: CASSPGTGRSYEQYF

J gene: TRBJ2-5
CDR3 length: 16
V gene: TRBV20-1
CDR3 protein: CSAQLAGGPQGETQYF

J gene: TRBJ2-2
CDR3 length: 15
V gene: TRBV5-1
CDR3 protein: CASSPGQMNTGELFF

J gene: TRBJ1-2
CDR3 length: 13
V gene: TRBV7-2
CDR3 protein: CASTGRNQYGYTF

J gene: TRBJ1-5
CDR3 length: 15
V gene: TRBV20-1
CDR3 protein: CSAIRGARKGQLQHF

J gene: TRBJ1-5
CDR3 length: 17
V gene: TRBV12-3/TRBV12-4
CDR3 protein: CASSLAVITGGNQPQHF

J gene: TRBJ2-2
CDR3 length: 15
V gene: TRBV3-1
CDR3 protein: CASSQGSGGLGELFF

J gene: TRBJ2-7
CDR3 length: 13
V gene: TRBV29-1
CDR3 protein: CSVEDLAGYEQYF

J gene: TRBJ1-2
CDR3 length: 16
V gene: TRBV10-3
CDR3 protein: CAISEPALKGTDGYTF

J gene: TRBJ2-7
CDR3 length: 12
V gene: TRBV7-2
CDR3 protein: CASRLDRGEQHF